One and the same sample provided the 19 T cell receptor beta chains below, sequenced in a study of technical replicates of blood from a few donors. Measured with immunoSEQ multiplex PCR; TCRdb has only the in-frame clones, and not every one. This sample has tens of thousands of clones; around 95% occur once, and the top ten carry roughly 0.4%. The sample consisted of T cells isolated from PBMCs. These receptors were taken from a human donor in good health.

The chain joins TRBV4-1 to TRBJ2-7; D might be TRBD1 (6 bases). Between the trimmed V and J ends, which lost 4 bases and 5 bases, there was a span of 18 bases. Germline CDR1 MGHRA, CDR2 YSYEKL. CDR3 size: 15 residues. Here the CDR3 DNA reads TGCGCCAGCAGCCTCCTCGCAGGGGTGCGGGACGAGCAGTACTTC. Translation: CASSLLAGVRDEQYF.

This chain connects TRBV6-5 to TRBJ1-1, with a weak D call TRBD1 (6 bases). The V end lost 7 bases, the J end lost 3 bases, and 12 bases lay between the germline ends. This CDR3 is built from 13 residues. The V gene's germline CDR1 is MNHEY and CDR2 SVGAGI. In nucleotides, the CDR3 is TGTGCCAGCATTACCGCAGGGGACACTGAAGCTTTCTTT. It specifies CASITAGDTEAFF.

The chain is built from TRBV4-3 and TRBJ2-1; 11 bases are a match to TRBD2. Germline CDR1 LGHNA, CDR2 YSLEER. Trimming took 0 bases from V and 1 from J; bases not matched to a gene: 8. CDR3 size: 19 residues. CDR3 nucleotide sequence: TGCGCCAGCAGCCAAGATCTACTAGCGGGAGTTGCTTCCTACAATGAGCAGTTCTTC. Translation: CASSQDLLAGVASYNEQFF.

The chain joins TRBV5-4 to TRBJ1-1; D gene ambiguous. The V end lost 0 bases, the J end lost 6 bases, and 6 bases lay between the germline ends. CDR1 is SGHNT and CDR2 is YYREEE in the germline V gene (reference sequence). The CDR3 consists of 12 residues. The CDR3 is CASSLEYSEAFF. Written as DNA, the CDR3 is TGTGCCAGCAGCTTGGAATATTCTGAAGCTTTCTTT.

The sample holds one count of this clone. The chain links TRBV4-2 to TRBJ2-1, with 12 bases aligning to TRBD2. The CDR3 totals 20 residues. Germline CDR1 and CDR2: LGHNA and YNFKEQ. J was trimmed by 2 bases and V by 3 bases; bases with no gene match: 14. The CDR3 is CASSQASGRALTLAYNEQFF. DNA for the CDR3: TGTGCCAGCAGCCAGGCTAGCGGGAGGGCACTAACTTTAGCCTACAATGAGCAGTTCTTC.

Only a few counts were recorded for this clone. This specimen includes other DNA sequences encoding the same CDR3. V is TRBV7-9 and J is TRBJ1-1; D remains unclear. Trimming took 5 bases from V and 4 from J, leaving 11 bases between them. This CDR3 has 13 amino acids. CDR1 is SEHNR and CDR2 is FQNEAQ in the germline V gene (reference sequence). CDR3 bases: TGTGCCAGCAGCGAAACGGCGGGCACTGAAGCTTTCTTT. Its translation: CASSETAGTEAFF.

This chain links TRBV19 with TRBJ2-1; D is ambiguous. The CDR3 contains 13 residues. Germline-derived CDR1 and CDR2 are LNHDA and SQIVND (reference sequence). V was cut by 8 bases and J by 0 bases, with 8 bases left in between. In DNA form, the CDR3 reads TGTGCCAGTGGATGGAGCTCCTACAATGAGCAGTTCTTC. Encoded protein: CASGWSSYNEQFF. The variable domain in full, completed from reference TRBV19 and TRBJ2-1, reads DGGITQSPKYLFRKEGQNVTLSCEQNLNHDAMYWYRQDPGQGLRLIYYSQIVNDFQKGDIAEGYSVSREKKESFPLTVTSAQKNPTAFYLCASGWSSYNEQFFGPGTRLTVL.

J is TRBJ2-3 and V is TRBV7-3, with TRBD2 matching 11 bases. Germline trimming cut 5 bases from V and 2 bases from J; bases unmatched to any gene: 9. This CDR3 region has 17 residues. In germline, CDR1 is SGHTA, CDR2 FQGTGA. The CDR3: CASSPVIAGGDTDTQYF. The DNA for the CDR3 is TGTGCCAGCAGCCCCGTTATAGCGGGAGGGGACACAGATACGCAGTATTTT.

The rearrangement links TRBV6-1 to TRBJ1-5; D may be TRBD1 (5 bases). Germline V gene data show CDR1 as MNHNS and CDR2 as SASEGT. V dropped 7 bases and J dropped 3 bases, with 16 bases sitting between them. The CDR3 is 15 residues long. The DNA for the CDR3 is TGTGCCAGCAAGGTGGGGCAGACCCCCAATCAGCCCCAGCATTTT. Its translation is CASKVGQTPNQPQHF.

This chain uses TRBV7-9 with TRBJ1-4; 8 bases align to TRBD1. Germline CDR1 is SEHNR and CDR2 is FQNEAQ (reference sequence). The CDR3 sequence is 16 residues long. V lost 6 bases, J lost 8 bases, and 14 bases stayed unmatched. The CDR3 is CASRGRPGQGDEKLFF. The CDR3 DNA reads as TGTGCCAGCAGAGGGCGGCCCGGACAGGGTGACGAAAAACTGTTTTTT.

The CDR3 protein is CASSFGSNTDTQYF. DNA of the CDR3: TGTGCCAGCAGCTTTGGGAGTAACACAGATACGCAGTATTTT. V gene TRBV11-2 combines with J gene TRBJ2-3; D is perhaps TRBD2 (5 bases). Between the trimmed V and J ends, which lost 3 bases and 2 bases, there was a span of 9 bases. The CDR3 extends over 14 amino acids. Per the germline V gene, CDR1 is SGHAT and CDR2 is FQNNGV. Full variable domain (rest looked up from reference TRBV11-2 and TRBJ2-3): EAGVAQSPRYKIIEKRQSVAFWCNPISGHATLYWYQQILGQGPKLLIQFQNNGVVDDSQLPKDRFSAERLKGVDSTLKIQPAKLEDSAVYLCASSFGSNTDTQYFGPGTRLTVL.

The rearrangement links TRBV9 to TRBJ2-3; 10 bases agree with TRBD1. The trim removed 0 bases at V and 3 bases at J, leaving 1 base unmatched. The CDR3 runs to 15 residues. The germline gives CDR1 SGDLS, CDR2 YYNGEE. The CDR3: CASSVGDRGTDTQYF. In DNA, the CDR3 is TGTGCCAGCAGCGTAGGGGACAGGGGAACAGATACGCAGTATTTT.

The genes are TRBV7-9 and TRBJ2-7, with no clear D. This CDR3 spans 14 amino acids. In germline, CDR1 is SEHNR, CDR2 FQNEAQ (reference sequence). Trimming stripped 3 bases from V and 6 bases from J, with 15 bases between. CDR3 DNA: TGTGCCAGCAGCTTTGGTCTAGGCGGAACCGAGCAGTACTTC. The encoded protein is CASSFGLGGTEQYF. Full variable domain (rest looked up from reference TRBV7-9 and TRBJ2-7): DTGVSQNPRHKITKRGQNVTFRCDPISEHNRLYWYRQTLGQGPEFLTYFQNEAQLEKSRLLSDRFSAERPKGSFSTLEIQRTEQGDSAMYLCASSFGLGGTEQYFGPGTRLTVT.

In this sample, this clone turned up once. V gene TRBV7-2 combines with J gene TRBJ2-7; a possible D gene is TRBD2 (6 bases). CDR3 length: 14 amino acids. Germline values: CDR1 SGHTA, CDR2 FQGNSA. Between the trimmed V and J ends, which lost 5 bases and 1 base, there was a span of 12 bases. CDR3 DNA: TGTGCCAGCAGCGCCGGGACTCTTTCCTACGAGCAGTACTTC. Protein sequence: CASSAGTLSYEQYF.

The chain couples TRBV7-9 to TRBJ1-5; tentative D call: TRBD1 (5 bases). Trimming left V 1 base short and J 9 bases short, with 7 bases between. The CDR3 has 12 amino acids. Germline lookup yields CDR1 SEHNR and CDR2 FQNEAQ (reference sequence). The CDR3 region has the DNA TGTGCCAGCAGCTTAGGTACAGGGCCCCAGCATTTT. Encoded protein: CASSLGTGPQHF.

The chain carries TRBV5-1 and TRBJ2-3; 10 positions match TRBD2. V lost 2 bases, J lost 2 bases, and 2 bases stayed unmatched. Germline V lookup: CDR1 SGHRS, CDR2 YFSETQ. The CDR3 totals 15 residues. For the CDR3, the DNA is TGCGCCAGCAGCTTACTAGCGGGGAACACAGATACGCAGTATTTT. Residues: CASSLLAGNTDTQYF.

The CDR3 reads CASSVAAFSTDTQYF. CDR3 DNA sequence: TGTGCCAGCAGCGTAGCTGCGTTCAGCACAGATACGCAGTATTTT. The V gene is TRBV9, the J gene TRBJ2-3, with D uncertain. CDR1 SGDLS and CDR2 YYNGEE come from the germline V gene. The CDR3 is 15 residues long. The V end lost 0 bases, the J end lost 0 bases, and 8 bases lay between the germline ends. Combining the CDR3 with reference TRBV9 and TRBJ2-3 gives the whole variable domain DSGVTQTPKHLITATGQRVTLRCSPRSGDLSVYWYQQSLDQGLQFLIQYYNGEERAKGNILERFSAQQFPDLHSELNLSSLELGDSALYFCASSVAAFSTDTQYFGPGTRLTVL.

The V gene is TRBV28, the J gene TRBJ1-2; D not certain. V was pared by 5 bases and J by 7 bases, with 11 bases between. CDR1 is MDHEN and CDR2 is SYDVKM in the germline V gene. CDR3 length: 12 residues. The CDR3 DNA follows: TGTGCCAGCAGTCTACAGACACGTGGCTACACCTTC. This gives the protein CASSLQTRGYTF.

The rearrangement uses TRBV4-1 and TRBJ2-1; 11 positions agree with TRBD2. Germline CDR1 is MGHRA and CDR2 is YSYEKL. There are 17 residues in the CDR3. V shed 1 base and J 3 bases; nucleotides not matched to a gene: 5. For the CDR3, the DNA is TGCGCCAGCAGCCAAGTGCTAGCGGGAGGTGTCTACAATGAGCAGTTCTTC. Its translation is CASSQVLAGGVYNEQFF.